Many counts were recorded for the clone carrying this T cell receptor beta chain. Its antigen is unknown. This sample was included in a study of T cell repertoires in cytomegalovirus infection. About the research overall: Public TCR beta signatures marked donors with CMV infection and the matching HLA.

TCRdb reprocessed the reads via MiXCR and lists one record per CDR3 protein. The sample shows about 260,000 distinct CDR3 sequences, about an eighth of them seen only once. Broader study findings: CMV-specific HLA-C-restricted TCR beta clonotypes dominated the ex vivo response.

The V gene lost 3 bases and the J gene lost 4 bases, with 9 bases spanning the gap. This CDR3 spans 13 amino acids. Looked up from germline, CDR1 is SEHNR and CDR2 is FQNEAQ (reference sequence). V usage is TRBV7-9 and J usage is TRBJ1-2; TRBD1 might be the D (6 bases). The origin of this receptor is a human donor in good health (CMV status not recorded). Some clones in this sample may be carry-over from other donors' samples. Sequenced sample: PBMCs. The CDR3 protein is CASSLDSTYGYTF. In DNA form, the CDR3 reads TGTGCCAGCAGCTTGGACAGCACCTATGGCTACACCTTC.